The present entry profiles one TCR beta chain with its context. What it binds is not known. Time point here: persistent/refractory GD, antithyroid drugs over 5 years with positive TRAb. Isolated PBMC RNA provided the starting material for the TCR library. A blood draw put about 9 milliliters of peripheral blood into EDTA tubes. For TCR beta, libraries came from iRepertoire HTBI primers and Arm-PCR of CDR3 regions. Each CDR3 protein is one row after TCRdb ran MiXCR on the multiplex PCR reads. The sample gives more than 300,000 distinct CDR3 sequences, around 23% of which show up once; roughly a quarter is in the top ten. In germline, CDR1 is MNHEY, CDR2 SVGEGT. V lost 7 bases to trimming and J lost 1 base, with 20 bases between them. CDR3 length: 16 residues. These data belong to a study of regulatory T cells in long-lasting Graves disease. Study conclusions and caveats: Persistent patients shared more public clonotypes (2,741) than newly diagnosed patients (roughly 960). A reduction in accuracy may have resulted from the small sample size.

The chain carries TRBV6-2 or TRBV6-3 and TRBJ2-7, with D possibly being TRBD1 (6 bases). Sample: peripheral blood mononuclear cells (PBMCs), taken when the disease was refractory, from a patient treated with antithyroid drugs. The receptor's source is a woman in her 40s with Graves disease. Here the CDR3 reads CASTNGRTDYSYEQYF. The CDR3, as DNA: TGTGCCAGCACCAACGGCCGGACAGATTATTCCTACGAGCAGTACTTC.